Below are 26 T cell receptor beta chains sequenced from a single sample in a study of preoperative IRX-2 immunotherapy in early breast cancer. Sequencing was performed with immunoSEQ multiplex PCR; in TCRdb, only in-frame clones are kept and a portion is missing. The sample shows roughly 26,000 clones, approximately 90% of them seen only once. Documented treatment: preoperative locoregional IRX-2 cytokine immunotherapy. The sequenced sample was tumor tissue, obtained after IRX-2 immunotherapy. The receptors come from a human donor with breast cancer.

This sequence joins TRBV27 and TRBJ2-7, with D hard to call. The CDR3 spans 9 residues. Germline CDR1 and CDR2: MNHEY and SMNVEV (reference sequence). Trimming pared 11 bases from V and 5 bases from J, leaving 7 bases between. The CDR3 DNA sequence: TGTGCCGTTGGACACGAGCAGTACTTC. This translates into CAVGHEQYF.

The V call is TRBV19, the J call TRBJ1-2, with 7 bases lining up with TRBD1. Trimming cost V 2 bases and J 6 bases; bases outside gene matches: 6. Germline V gene data show CDR1 as LNHDA and CDR2 as SQIVND (reference sequence). The CDR3 consists of 14 residues. CDR3 protein: CASSIRDRVDGYTF. In nucleotides, the CDR3 is TGTGCCAGTAGTATACGCGACAGGGTAGATGGCTACACCTTC.

V and J are TRBV18 and TRBJ1-5, with a tentative D call TRBD1 (6 bases). Trimming took 3 bases from V and 6 from J, leaving 12 bases between them. This CDR3 has 14 residues. From germline, CDR1 is KGHSH and CDR2 LQKENI. The CDR3 nucleotides are TGTGCCAGCTCACCGGCGGGGGGCAGTCAGCCCCAGCATTTT. Translating it yields CASSPAGGSQPQHF.

The CDR3 protein is CASSPRTGLDTEAFF. The CDR3 coding sequence is TGTGCCAGCAGCCCGAGGACAGGGTTGGACACTGAAGCTTTCTTT. The chain joins TRBV7-9 to TRBJ1-1, with 8 bases aligning to TRBD1. CDR1 and CDR2 (germline): SEHNR, FQNEAQ (reference sequence). This CDR3 is built from 15 residues. Trimming cost V 5 bases and J 3 bases; bases outside gene matches: 8.

This clone was observed a handful of times. The J gene is TRBJ2-1, the V gene TRBV5-1; possible D gene TRBD2, 5 bases. V was clipped by 4 bases and J by 0 bases, with 20 bases between them. The CDR3 loop spans 18 amino acids. The germline V gene encodes CDR1 SGHRS and CDR2 YFSETQ. The CDR3 is CASSNSALLAGSYNEQFF. DNA of the CDR3: TGCGCCAGCAGCAACAGCGCCCTCCTGGCGGGCTCCTACAATGAGCAGTTCTTC.

The chain is built from TRBV7-9 and TRBJ2-4; unclear D gene. The V end lost 3 bases, the J end lost 0 bases, and 6 bases lay between the germline ends. The CDR3 is 14 residues long. The V gene's germline CDR1 is SEHNR and CDR2 FQNEAQ (reference sequence). This CDR3 reads CASSFPGAKNIQYF. For the CDR3, the DNA is TGTGCCAGCAGCTTCCCGGGAGCCAAAAACATTCAGTACTTC. The complete variable domain, with remaining parts taken from reference TRBV7-9 and TRBJ2-4, reads DTGVSQNPRHKITKRGQNVTFRCDPISEHNRLYWYRQTLGQGPEFLTYFQNEAQLEKSRLLSDRFSAERPKGSFSTLEIQRTEQGDSAMYLCASSFPGAKNIQYFGAGTRLSVL.

The rearrangement links TRBV11-2 to TRBJ2-2; D is unclear. The CDR3 totals 17 residues. CDR1 is SGHAT, CDR2 FQNNGV, per germline. V lost 5 bases and J lost 0, with 16 bases in between. The CDR3 bases are TGTGCCAGCAGCCGAAATCAGGTGGACGCGAACACCGGGGAGCTGTTTTTT. Encoded protein: CASSRNQVDANTGELFF.

By share, this clone counts as medium-sized. The genes are TRBV4-2 and TRBJ1-1, with a tentative D call TRBD1 (5 bases). CDR3 size: 16 residues. Trimming left V 3 bases short and J 1 base short, with 15 bases between. Germline CDR1 is LGHNA and CDR2 is YNFKEQ. The CDR3 nucleotides are TGTGCCAGCAGCCAGCAAATTGGGGGGACGAACACTGAAGCTTTCTTT. Translating it yields CASSQQIGGTNTEAFF.

The rearrangement links TRBV18 to TRBJ1-5, with 7 bases aligning to TRBD1. J gave up 5 bases and V 4 bases, and 2 bases lay outside the gene matches. The CDR3 consists of 13 residues. Germline V lookup: CDR1 KGHSH, CDR2 LQKENI. The chain's CDR3 is CASSLGTDQPQHF. DNA for the CDR3: TGTGCCAGCTCACTTGGGACAGATCAGCCCCAGCATTTT.

This chain uses TRBV5-5 with TRBJ2-2; a possible D gene is TRBD1 (5 bases). Germline CDR1 is SGHKS and CDR2 is YYEKEE (reference sequence). Trimming removed 0 bases at V and 3 bases at J, with 9 bases between. This CDR3 contains 15 residues. For the CDR3, the DNA is TGTGCCAGCAGCTTGGCCGACAGCCACACCGGGGAGCTGTTTTTT. It translates to CASSLADSHTGELFF.

The gene calls are TRBV6-1 and TRBJ1-4; maybe TRBD1 (5 bases). This CDR3 region has 14 residues. CDR1 and CDR2 (germline): MNHNS, SASEGT. Between the trimmed V and J ends, which lost 6 bases and 8 bases, there was a span of 16 bases. CDR3 region: CASREGLRGEKLFF. Written as DNA, the CDR3 is TGTGCCAGCAGGGAGGGCCTAAGGGGCGAAAAACTGTTTTTT.

CDR3 coding DNA: TGTGCCAGCAGTTTATCTGGGGTCACTGAAGCTTTCTTT. Its protein product is CASSLSGVTEAFF. This rearrangement joins TRBV27 to TRBJ1-1, with D unresolved. Germline V gene data show CDR1 as MNHEY and CDR2 as SMNVEV (reference sequence). The V gene lost 0 bases and the J gene lost 4 bases, with 6 bases spanning the gap. The CDR3 loop spans 13 amino acids.

Here the CDR3 DNA reads TGTGCCAGCTCAATGGGACAGATCCAAGAGACCCAGTACTTC. As protein: CASSMGQIQETQYF. The J gene is TRBJ2-5, the V gene TRBV18; TRBD1 agrees at 7 bases. The CDR3 totals 14 residues. Trimming took 5 bases from V and 1 from J; bases not matched to a gene: 4. Per the germline V gene, CDR1 is KGHSH and CDR2 is LQKENI.

The V gene is TRBV6-6, the J gene TRBJ1-6; 8 bases agree with TRBD1. This CDR3 contains 14 residues. J lost 7 bases, V lost 7 bases, and 6 bases had no gene match. CDR1 MNHNY and CDR2 SVGAGI come from the germline V gene (reference sequence). Written as DNA, the CDR3 is TGTGCCAGCACCCAGGGACAGGTGAATTCACCCCTCCACTTT. Its protein is CASTQGQVNSPLHF.

J is TRBJ1-2 and V is TRBV6-6; tentative D call: TRBD1 (6 bases). The CDR3 covers 16 residues. The germline V gene encodes CDR1 MNHNY and CDR2 SVGAGI (reference sequence). V was trimmed by 4 bases and J by 2 bases, leaving 17 bases between them. In DNA, the CDR3 is TGTGCCAGCAGTTCGGGGCAGGGGATTCAAAACTATGGCTACACCTTC. Translation gives CASSSGQGIQNYGYTF.

A note on this clone: The sample has other DNA sequences that encode this CDR3 too. DNA of the CDR3: TGCGCCAGCAGCCCATCTGACAGGGGCGGAACTGAAGCTTTCTTT. It encodes CASSPSDRGGTEAFF. The chain recombines TRBV5-1 with TRBJ1-1; 8 nucleotides line up with TRBD1. The CDR3 consists of 15 residues. With 4 bases clipped from V and 5 bases from J, the junction kept 10 bases outside the gene matches. Germline CDR1 reads SGHRS; CDR2 reads YFSETQ.

The CDR3 nucleotides are TGTGCCAGCAGTACAGGGGGACCGGGTGGCTACACCTTC. As protein: CASSTGGPGGYTF. The chain uses TRBV28 and TRBJ1-2; 8 bases are shared with TRBD1. Germline-derived CDR1 and CDR2 are MDHEN and SYDVKM. CDR3 length equals 13 residues. J was trimmed by 7 bases and V by 5 bases; bases with no gene match: 6.

This chain uses TRBV6-1 with TRBJ2-7, with D hard to call. This CDR3 region has 11 residues. The ends were cut back, 5 bases at V and 11 bases at J, with 13 bases in the middle. Germline lookup yields CDR1 MNHNS and CDR2 SASEGT. The CDR3 bases are TGTGCCAGCAGTTACGGCGTGATGGAGTACTTC. Translating it yields CASSYGVMEYF.

CDR3 in DNA: TGTGCCAGCAGTCCGACCCCAACAGACCCAACTAATGAAAAACTGTTTTTT. Protein product: CASSPTPTDPTNEKLFF. The gene calls are TRBV5-5 and TRBJ1-4; D unclear. Germline V gives CDR1 SGHKS, CDR2 YYEKEE (reference sequence). Trimming stripped 5 bases from V and 0 bases from J, with 17 bases between. The CDR3 has 17 residues.

The genes are TRBV7-9 and TRBJ1-1, with 7 bases that match TRBD1. V trimming: 3 bases; J trimming: 5 bases; junction bases outside the gene matches: 6. This CDR3 region has 14 residues. CDR1 is SEHNR, CDR2 FQNEAQ, per germline (reference sequence). The CDR3 reads CASSLTGLGTEAFF. CDR3 nucleotide sequence: TGTGCCAGCAGCTTGACAGGGCTGGGGACTGAAGCTTTCTTT.

The chain combines TRBV5-1 with TRBJ1-2; maybe TRBD1 (5 bases). V was shortened by 1 base and J by 6 bases, with 10 bases between the two germline ends. The CDR3 runs to 13 residues. The germline gives CDR1 SGHRS, CDR2 YFSETQ. The CDR3 DNA reads TGCGCCAGCAGCTTGTCGATAGGGGATGGCTACACCTTC. It specifies CASSLSIGDGYTF.

Comment on this clone: This same CDR3 is encoded by further DNA sequences in the sample. The chain employs TRBV6-5 and TRBJ1-2, with D tentatively TRBD1 (5 bases). Between the trimmed V and J ends, which lost 0 bases and 8 bases, there was a span of 13 bases. This CDR3 has 14 amino acids. The germline V gene encodes CDR1 MNHEY and CDR2 SVGAGI. The DNA for the CDR3 is TGTGCCAGCAGTTACTCCGGCAGGGTAGGGGGCTACACCTTC. This translates into CASSYSGRVGGYTF.

The rearrangement joins TRBV2 to TRBJ1-5; D not certain. This CDR3 contains 15 residues. Germline V lookup: CDR1 SNHLY, CDR2 FYNNEI. V was trimmed by 4 bases and J by 1 base, leaving 11 bases between them. The CDR3 loop reads CASSVSGLSNQPQHF. CDR3 bases: TGTGCCAGCAGTGTATCGGGATTAAGCAATCAGCCCCAGCATTTT.

J is TRBJ2-2 and V is TRBV15; no reliable D call. The V gene lost 0 bases and the J gene lost 3 bases, with 2 bases spanning the gap. The CDR3 spans 13 residues. Germline V gene data show CDR1 as LNHNV and CDR2 as YYDKDF (reference sequence). The CDR3 coding sequence is TGTGCCACCAGCAGAGATCACACCGGGGAGCTGTTTTTT. It is translated as CATSRDHTGELFF.

The J gene is TRBJ1-3, the V gene TRBV30; no clear D. V lost 1 base, J lost 7 bases, and 8 bases lay in between. Germline CDR1 GTSNPN, CDR2 SVGIG (reference sequence). This CDR3 contains 12 residues. The CDR3 DNA follows: TGTGCCTGGAGTGGGGGATCTAACACCATATATTTT. It yields the protein CAWSGGSNTIYF.

The chain is built from TRBV6-6 and TRBJ1-6; a weak D match, TRBD1 (6 bases). CDR1 and CDR2 (germline): MNHNY, SVGAGI (reference sequence). There are 14 residues in the CDR3. V gave up 7 bases and J gave up 13 bases, with 20 bases separating them. DNA for the CDR3: TGTGCCAGCAACCCTGGGGGGCTAGGGCTCCCCCTCCACTTT. Translating gives CASNPGGLGLPLHF.